This T cell receptor beta chain was sequenced in a study of blood T cell repertoires in COVID-19. Whole-study context: Sites across the United States, Italy and Spain contributed samples from acute and convalescent COVID-19. Sample material is recorded as cDNA or gDNA derived from T cells, B-cell-depleted T cells, or PBMCs.

The authors' processing: Nucleated cell counts were estimated from reference gene primer amplification. Generated by immunoSEQ multiplex PCR, the TCRdb table keeps only in-frame clones and is missing some. V and J calls and clone size are given by that table; D and trimming were obtained from the DNA. The sample contains approximately 180,000 clones, roughly 84% of which appear only once. Germline V gives CDR1 SGHAT, CDR2 FQNNGV. CDR3 length: 14 residues. V was pared by 4 bases and J by 0 bases, with 9 bases between. It was during active infection that Seattle patients were enrolled and then longitudinally followed.

What was sequenced was peripheral blood. The TCR comes from a woman between 40 and 50 years old with COVID-19, enrolled during active disease. This sequence joins TRBV11-2 and TRBJ1-1; D gene uncertain. CDR3 bases: TGTGCCAGCAGCTCCAACATGATGAACACTGAAGCTTTCTTT. Translated, it gives CASSSNMMNTEAFF.